The next 16 T cell receptor beta chains were all read from a single sample in a study of cytomegalovirus exposure and HLA in healthy donors. In the PCR, 60 Vbeta and 13 Jbeta primers were used. Here immunoSEQ multiplex PCR was the method, and the copy in TCRdb shows in-frame clones only, minus some. The sample has hundreds of thousands of clones, over 80% seen once; the top ten hold 0.71%. The sequenced sample consisted of PBMCs. The origin of the receptors is a boy aged 2 to 10 in good health and CMV-seronegative.

This sequence joins TRBV18 and TRBJ2-3; 13 bases fit TRBD2. V lost 3 bases and J lost 7; bases outside the gene matches: 4. CDR1 and CDR2 from the germline V gene are KGHSH and LQKENI. The CDR3 has 15 amino acids. The CDR3 DNA reads TGTGCCAGCTCACCCGGGACTAGCGGGACTTATACGCAGTATTTT. This sequence encodes CASSPGTSGTYTQYF. Based on the CDR3 plus reference TRBV18 and TRBJ2-3, the full variable domain is NAGVMQNPRHLVRRRGQEARLRCSPMKGHSHVYWYRQLPEEGLKFMVYLQKENIIDESGMPKERFSAEFPKEGPSILRIQQVVRGDSAAYFCASSPGTSGTYTQYFGPGTRLTVL.

V is TRBV28 and J is TRBJ1-5; D possibly corresponds to TRBD1 (5 bases). The CDR3 consists of 11 residues. The V and J ends lost 8 bases and 5 bases respectively, with 7 bases between them. CDR1 MDHEN and CDR2 SYDVKM come from the germline V gene. CDR3 in amino acids: CASGADQPQHF. CDR3 coding DNA: TGTGCCAGCGGGGCGGATCAGCCCCAGCATTTT.

This rearrangement joins TRBV9 to TRBJ2-5; TRBD2 agrees at 7 bases. CDR1 is SGDLS, CDR2 YYNGEE, per germline. The CDR3 runs 13 residues. V shed 4 bases, J shed 4 bases, and the junction held 4 bases outside the gene matches. In DNA, the CDR3 is TGTGCCAGCAGCTTCCGGACTAGAGAGACCCAGTACTTC. This gives the protein CASSFRTRETQYF. Together with reference TRBV9 and TRBJ2-5, the CDR3 gives the full variable domain: DSGVTQTPKHLITATGQRVTLRCSPRSGDLSVYWYQQSLDQGLQFLIQYYNGEERAKGNILERFSAQQFPDLHSELNLSSLELGDSALYFCASSFRTRETQYFGPGTRLLVL.

V is TRBV6-5 and J is TRBJ1-2, with TRBD1 matching over 8 bases. The CDR3 is 14 residues long. Germline CDR1 and CDR2: MNHEY and SVGAGI. Losses at the gene ends were 6 bases for V and 4 bases for J; bases not matched to a gene: 7. CDR3 amino acids: CASSRADRGYGYTF. As DNA, the CDR3 is TGTGCCAGCAGCCGAGCCGACAGGGGCTATGGCTACACCTTC.

CDR3 loop: CASSDPLSRQGRGEKLFF. The CDR3 nucleotides are TGTGCCAGCAGTGACCCCTTGTCACGACAGGGGAGGGGTGAAAAACTGTTTTTT. The J gene is TRBJ1-4, the V gene TRBV25-1; 8 nucleotides agree with TRBD1. The V gene's germline CDR1 is MGHDK and CDR2 SYGVNS. There are 18 residues in the CDR3. V was clipped by 3 bases and J by 7 bases; unmatched bases: 16.

The V and J genes are TRBV27 and TRBJ1-2; D possibly corresponds to TRBD1 (6 bases). The CDR3 totals 14 residues. CDR1 and CDR2 (germline): MNHEY, SMNVEV (reference sequence). Trimming pared 6 bases from V and 4 bases from J, leaving 15 bases between. CDR3 sequence (DNA): TGTGCCAGCAGGGCGTTAGAGACAGGCTATGGCTACACCTTC. This gives the protein CASRALETGYGYTF.

About this clone: One end of the junction does not line up with germline, which may come from a read error. The chain employs TRBV7-7 and TRBJ1-2, with 8 bases identical to TRBD1. Germline V gene sequence: CDR1 SSHAT, CDR2 FNYEAQ (reference sequence). This CDR3 comprises 13 residues. CDR3 coding DNA: TGTGCTAGCATAACAACAGGGGGGTATGGCTACACCTTC. It is translated as CASITTGGYGYTF.

CDR3 amino acids: CAISPGQGWGETQYF. The CDR3 DNA follows: TGTGCCATCAGCCCGGGACAGGGATGGGGAGAGACCCAGTACTTC. The V and J genes are TRBV10-3 and TRBJ2-5; 9 bases agree with TRBD1. V was pared by 6 bases and J by 4 bases, with 9 bases of the junction left unmatched. Per germline, CDR1 ENHRY and CDR2 SYGVKD. The CDR3 contains 15 residues.

Worth noting for this clone: This sample includes further DNA sequences coding for the same CDR3. J is TRBJ2-7 and V is TRBV27; unclear D gene. In germline, CDR1 is MNHEY, CDR2 SMNVEV (reference sequence). The CDR3 consists of 11 residues. Trimming took 4 bases from V and 3 from J, leaving 4 bases between them. The chain's CDR3 is CASSSGYEQYF. Here the CDR3 DNA reads TGTGCCAGCAGTTCGGGCTACGAGCAGTACTTC.

The chain links TRBV11-1 to TRBJ1-1, with D unclear. Trimming left V 5 bases short and J 0 bases short, with 7 bases between. The germline gives CDR1 SGHAT, CDR2 FQDESV (reference sequence). This CDR3 has 13 residues. The CDR3 DNA reads TGTGCCAGCAGCCGAGGTATGAACACTGAAGCTTTCTTT. It yields the protein CASSRGMNTEAFF.

This clone was seen a few times. The V and J genes are TRBV6-6 and TRBJ1-1; D is perhaps TRBD1 (6 bases). The ends were cut back, 6 bases at V and 0 bases at J, with 14 bases in the middle. CDR3 size: 15 residues. Germline V gives CDR1 MNHNY, CDR2 SVGAGI (reference sequence). CDR3 region: CASRFNRDMNTEAFF. The CDR3 bases are TGTGCCAGCAGATTTAACAGGGACATGAACACTGAAGCTTTCTTT.

The J gene is TRBJ2-2, the V gene TRBV7-9; D gene uncertain. Germline CDR1 reads SEHNR; CDR2 reads FQNEAQ (reference sequence). The V and J ends lost 5 bases and 1 base respectively, with 14 bases between them. The CDR3 spans 16 residues. The CDR3 nucleotides are TGTGCCAGCAGCCCCCACCGGCCGGGGAACACCGGGGAGCTGTTTTTT. Translated, it gives CASSPHRPGNTGELFF.

The genes are TRBV27 and TRBJ1-2; 10 bases line up with TRBD1. Germline-derived CDR1 and CDR2 are MNHEY and SMNVEV (reference sequence). V lost 0 bases to trimming and J lost 9 bases; unmatched junction nucleotides: 4. This CDR3 comprises 14 residues. The CDR3 reads CASSLSETGGRYTF. DNA of the CDR3: TGTGCCAGCAGTTTATCTGAGACAGGGGGCCGCTACACCTTC.

This clone was detected only a few times. V gene TRBV2 combines with J gene TRBJ1-3; D gene ambiguous. The CDR3 length is 13 residues. V lost 6 bases, J lost 0 bases, and 6 bases lay in between. CDR1 is SNHLY, CDR2 FYNNEI, per germline. The CDR3 loop is CASRRGSGNTIYF. CDR3 bases: TGTGCCAGCAGACGGGGCTCTGGAAACACCATATATTTT.

This clone was detected only once. The rearrangement uses TRBV9 and TRBJ1-2, with D possibly TRBD1 on 5 matching bases. CDR3 length: 14 residues. The V end lost 0 bases, the J end lost 2 bases, and 8 bases lay between the germline ends. The V gene's germline CDR1 is SGDLS and CDR2 YYNGEE. CDR3: CASSVGGGNYGYTF. The CDR3 bases are TGTGCCAGCAGCGTAGGGGGCGGAAACTATGGCTACACCTTC.

This chain uses TRBV9 with TRBJ2-5, with 11 bases that match TRBD2. The CDR3 extends over 17 amino acids. Germline assignment: CDR1 SGDLS and CDR2 YYNGEE. Losses at the gene ends were 2 bases for V and 4 bases for J; bases not matched to a gene: 10. The CDR3 bases are TGTGCCAGCAGCGTCCAGGAACTAGCGGGGGAGGGAGAGACCCAGTACTTC. Protein: CASSVQELAGEGETQYF.